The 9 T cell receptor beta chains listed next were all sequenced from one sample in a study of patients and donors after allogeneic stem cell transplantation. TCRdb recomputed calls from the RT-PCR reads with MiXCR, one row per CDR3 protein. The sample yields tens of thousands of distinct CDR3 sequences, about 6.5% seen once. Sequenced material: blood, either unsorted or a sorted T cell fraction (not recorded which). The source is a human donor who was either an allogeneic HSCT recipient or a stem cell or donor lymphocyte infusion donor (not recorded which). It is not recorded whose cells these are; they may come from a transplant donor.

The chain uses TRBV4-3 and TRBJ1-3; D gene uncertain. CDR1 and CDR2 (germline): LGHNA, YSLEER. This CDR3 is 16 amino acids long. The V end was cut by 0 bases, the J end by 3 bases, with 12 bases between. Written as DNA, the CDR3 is TGCGCCAGCAGCCAAGATTATCAGGAATTTGGAAACACCATATATTTT. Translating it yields CASSQDYQEFGNTIYF.

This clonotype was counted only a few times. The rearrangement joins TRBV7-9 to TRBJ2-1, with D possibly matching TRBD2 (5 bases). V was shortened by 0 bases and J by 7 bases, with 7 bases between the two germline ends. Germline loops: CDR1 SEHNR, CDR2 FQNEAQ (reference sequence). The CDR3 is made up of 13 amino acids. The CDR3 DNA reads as TGTGCCAGCAGCTTAGCGCGACTAAATGAGCAGTTCTTC. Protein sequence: CASSLARLNEQFF.

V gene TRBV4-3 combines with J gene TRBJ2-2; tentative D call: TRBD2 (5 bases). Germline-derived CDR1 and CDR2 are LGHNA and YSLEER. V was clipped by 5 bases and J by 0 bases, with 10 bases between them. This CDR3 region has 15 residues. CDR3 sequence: CASSTAEANTGELFF. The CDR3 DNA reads TGCGCCAGCAGCACGGCGGAGGCGAACACCGGGGAGCTGTTTTTT.

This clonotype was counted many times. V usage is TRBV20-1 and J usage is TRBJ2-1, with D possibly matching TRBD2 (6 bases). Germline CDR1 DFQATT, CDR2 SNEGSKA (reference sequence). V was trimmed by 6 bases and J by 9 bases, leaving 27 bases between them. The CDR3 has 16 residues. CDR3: CSAKPLVARTIGEQFF. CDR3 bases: TGCAGTGCCAAACCCCTCGTAGCAAGGACTATTGGTGAGCAGTTCTTC.

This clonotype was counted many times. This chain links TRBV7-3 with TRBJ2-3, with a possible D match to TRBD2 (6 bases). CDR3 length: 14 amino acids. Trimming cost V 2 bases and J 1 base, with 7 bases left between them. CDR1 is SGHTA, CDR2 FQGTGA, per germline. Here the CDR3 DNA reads TGTGCCAGCAGCTTACCGGGAGGCACAGATACGCAGTATTTT. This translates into CASSLPGGTDTQYF.

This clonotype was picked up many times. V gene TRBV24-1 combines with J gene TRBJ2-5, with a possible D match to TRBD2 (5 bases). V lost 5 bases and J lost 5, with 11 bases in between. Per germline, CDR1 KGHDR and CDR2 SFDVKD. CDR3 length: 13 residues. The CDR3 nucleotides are TGTGCCACCAGTGCCAAGGGCGGGGAGACCCAGTACTTC. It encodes CATSAKGGETQYF.

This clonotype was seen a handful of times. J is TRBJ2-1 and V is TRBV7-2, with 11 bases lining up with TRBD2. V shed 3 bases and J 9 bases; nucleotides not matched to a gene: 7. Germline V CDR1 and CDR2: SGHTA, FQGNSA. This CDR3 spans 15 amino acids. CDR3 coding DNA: TGTGCCAGCAGCTTCGTCGGGACTAGCGGTAGTGAGCAGTTCTTC. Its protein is CASSFVGTSGSEQFF. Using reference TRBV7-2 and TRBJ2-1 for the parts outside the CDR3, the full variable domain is GAGVSQSPSNKVTEKGKDVELRCDPISGHTALYWYRQSLGQGLEFLIYFQGNSAPDKSGLPSDRFSAERTGGSVSTLTIQRTQQEDSAVYLCASSFVGTSGSEQFFGPGTRLTVL.

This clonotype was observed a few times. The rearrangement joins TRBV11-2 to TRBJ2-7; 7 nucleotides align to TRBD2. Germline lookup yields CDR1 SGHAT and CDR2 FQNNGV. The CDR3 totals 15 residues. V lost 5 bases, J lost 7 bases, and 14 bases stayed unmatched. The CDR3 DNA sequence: TGTGCCAGCAGCCTCCCCCTAGCGGCCCTGGGGGAGCAGTACTTC. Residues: CASSLPLAALGEQYF.

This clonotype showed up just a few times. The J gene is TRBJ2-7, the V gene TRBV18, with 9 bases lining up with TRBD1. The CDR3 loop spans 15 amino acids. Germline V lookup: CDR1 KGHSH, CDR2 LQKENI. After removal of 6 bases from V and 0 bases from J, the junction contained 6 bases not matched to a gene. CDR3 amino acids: CASSLGQGTSYEQYF. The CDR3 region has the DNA TGTGCCAGCTCGCTGGGACAGGGAACCTCCTACGAGCAGTACTTC.